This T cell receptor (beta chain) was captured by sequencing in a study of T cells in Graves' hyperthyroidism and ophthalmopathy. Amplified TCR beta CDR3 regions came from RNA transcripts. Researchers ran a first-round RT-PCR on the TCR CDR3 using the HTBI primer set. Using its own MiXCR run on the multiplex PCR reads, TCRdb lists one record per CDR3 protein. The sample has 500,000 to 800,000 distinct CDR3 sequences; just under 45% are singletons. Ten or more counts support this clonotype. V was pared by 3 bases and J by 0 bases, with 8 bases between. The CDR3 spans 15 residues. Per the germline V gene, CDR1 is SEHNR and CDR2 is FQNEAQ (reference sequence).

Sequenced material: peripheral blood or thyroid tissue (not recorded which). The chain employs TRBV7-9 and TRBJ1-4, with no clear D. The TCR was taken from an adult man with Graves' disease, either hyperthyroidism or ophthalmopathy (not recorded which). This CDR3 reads CASSLPGSTNEKLFF. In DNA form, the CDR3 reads TGTGCCAGCAGCTTGCCCGGATCAACTAATGAAAAACTGTTTTTT.